This T cell receptor (beta chain) was found in a study of cytomegalovirus exposure and HLA in healthy donors. The table lists this clone with a few counts. The PCR had 60 Vbeta and 13 Jbeta primers. The assay was immunoSEQ multiplex PCR, and TCRdb's table has in-frame clones only and misses some. The profile shows some 110,000 clones, over 70% of them singletons. Germline V gene sequence: CDR1 MDHEN, CDR2 SYDVKM. The CDR3 consists of 16 residues. V was pared by 7 bases and J by 4 bases, with 11 bases of the junction left unmatched. Sequenced material: PBMCs. The sequence came from a woman aged 18 to 35 in good health and CMV-seronegative. The rearrangement links TRBV28 to TRBJ1-2; 11 bases are shared with TRBD1. In DNA form, the CDR3 reads TGTGCCAGCACCCGGTTGGAGGACAGGGGGCTCTATGGCTACACCTTC. Residues: CASTRLEDRGLYGYTF.